The rows below give T cell receptor beta chains drawn from one sample of a study of cytomegalovirus exposure and HLA in healthy donors. Generated by immunoSEQ multiplex PCR, the TCRdb table keeps only in-frame clones and is missing some. Altogether 200,000 to 250,000 clones are present, around four fifths being singletons, with the ten largest covering 3.8%. The sample consisted of PBMCs. Source of these receptors: a male donor in good health and CMV-seronegative. Both conserved end residues are part of each CDR3. Each record gives: V gene, clone size, D gene, J gene, CDR3 length, CDR3 protein, CDR3 DNA. D genes are given only for firm matches. A clone size is listed for some rows: how often the clone was seen (once, few, many), or a class if it is expanded.

>TRBV19|-|-|TRBJ1-3|15
CASSMLPSSGNTIYF
TGTGCCAGTAGTATGCTCCCGAGCTCTGGAAACACCATATATTTT
>TRBV10-2|-|TRBD1|TRBJ2-6|17
CASRGDSPSSGANVLTF
TGCGCCAGCAGGGGGGACAGCCCGAGCTCTGGGGCCAACGTCCTGACTTTC
>TRBV7-2|-|TRBD2|TRBJ2-1|16
CASSLVAGGPYNEQFF
TGTGCCAGCAGCTTAGTAGCGGGAGGGCCCTACAATGAGCAGTTCTTC
>TRBV19|-|-|TRBJ2-3|14
CASSIGPVPDTQYF
TGTGCCAGTAGTATTGGCCCAGTCCCAGATACGCAGTATTTT
>TRBV14|few|-|TRBJ1-3|15
CASSPQVGGRSTIYF
TGTGCCAGCAGCCCCCAGGTCGGAGGGAGATCGACCATATATTTT
>TRBV5-1|-|TRBD2|TRBJ2-7|14
CASSFAAGSYEQYF
TGCGCCAGCAGCTTCGCAGCGGGATCCTACGAGCAGTACTTC
>TRBV30|-|-|TRBJ2-4|12
CAWGAAKNIQYF
TGTGCCTGGGGGGCGGCCAAAAACATTCAGTACTTC
>TRBV5-1|-|-|TRBJ2-7|15
CASSLSSRVAYEQYF
TGCGCCAGCAGCTTGAGTTCCAGGGTGGCCTACGAGCAGTACTTC
>TRBV7-3|-|TRBD2|TRBJ2-1|18
CASSLRPSTSGSYNEQFF
TGTGCCAGCAGCTTAAGGCCCTCGACTAGCGGGAGTTACAATGAGCAGTTCTTC
>TRBV15|-|TRBD2|TRBJ2-5|14
CATSMWEGQETQYF
TGTGCCACCAGCATGTGGGAGGGCCAGGAGACCCAGTACTTC
>TRBV19|-|TRBD2|TRBJ2-1|17
CASSIGASGTKVNEQFF
TGTGCCAGTAGTATAGGGGCTAGCGGGACCAAGGTCAATGAGCAGTTCTTC
>TRBV10-2|-|TRBD1|TRBJ1-3|13
CASRDRGRNTIYF
TGCGCCAGCAGGGACAGGGGGCGAAACACCATATATTTT
>TRBV5-1|-|TRBD1|TRBJ1-4|14
CASSFSGTVEKLFF
TGCGCCAGCAGCTTTTCCGGGACAGTGGAAAAACTGTTTTTT
>TRBV4-1|-|TRBD2|TRBJ2-7|14
CASSHSRGAYEQYF
TGCGCCAGCAGCCACTCCCGGGGGGCCTACGAGCAGTACTTC
>TRBV7-2|-|-|TRBJ1-5|13
CASSASQAQPQHF
TGTGCCAGCAGCGCATCGCAGGCTCAGCCCCAGCATTTT
>TRBV19|-|TRBD2|TRBJ2-1|18
CASSIPLGSGSSYNEQFF
TGTGCCAGTAGTATACCCCTGGGTAGCGGGAGCTCCTACAATGAGCAGTTCTTC
>TRBV7-3|-|TRBD2|TRBJ2-5|14
CASSVAGGGETQYF
TGTGCCAGCAGTGTAGCGGGAGGAGGAGAGACCCAGTACTTC
>TRBV19|once|-|TRBJ2-7|16
CASSIDLGRGVYEQYF
TGTGCCAGTAGTATAGATCTCGGCAGGGGGGTGTACGAGCAGTACTTC
>TRBV27|-|-|TRBJ2-1|14
CASSPLSGAGEQFF
TGTGCCAGCAGTCCCCTGAGTGGGGCGGGGGAGCAGTTCTTC
>TRBV6-1|few|-|TRBJ2-7|15
CASSEGLAGSYEQYF
TGTGCCAGCAGTGAAGGGCTAGCAGGATCCTACGAGCAGTACTTC
>TRBV6-4|-|TRBD1|TRBJ2-1|15
CASSLHPTGANEQFF
TGTGCCAGCAGCTTACACCCCACAGGGGCTAATGAGCAGTTCTTC
>TRBV10-3|-|-|TRBJ2-3|17
CAISESSGTGSTDTQYF
TGTGCCATCAGTGAGTCTTCTGGGACTGGTAGTACAGATACGCAGTATTTT
>TRBV28|-|TRBD1|TRBJ1-1|14
CASSLQGARTEAFF
TGTGCCAGCAGTCTCCAGGGGGCGCGAACTGAAGCTTTCTTT
>TRBV19|-|-|TRBJ1-1|14
CASSPFGGVTEAFF
TGTGCCAGTAGTCCCTTTGGGGGGGTCACTGAAGCTTTCTTT
>TRBV11-2|-|TRBD2|TRBJ2-1|15
CASSFGLAVYNEQFF
TGTGCCAGCAGCTTCGGACTAGCGGTCTACAATGAGCAGTTCTTC
>TRBV19|-|-|TRBJ1-2|14
CASSRDKTNYGYTF
TGTGCCAGTAGTCGGGACAAAACAAACTATGGCTACACCTTC
>TRBV7-3|-|TRBD1|TRBJ2-2|12
CASRTGAGELFF
TGTGCCAGCAGAACAGGGGCCGGGGAGCTGTTTTTT
>TRBV25-1|-|-|TRBJ2-7|15
CASSELGSGSYEQYF
TGTGCCAGCAGTGAATTGGGCTCAGGCTCCTACGAGCAGTACTTC
>TRBV19|once|-|TRBJ1-2|13
CASSTGDGYGYTF
TGTGCCAGTAGTACGGGGGACGGCTATGGCTACACCTTC
>TRBV9|-|-|TRBJ2-2|16
CASGGGQGARAGELFF
TGTGCCAGCGGGGGAGGGCAGGGGGCGCGGGCCGGGGAGCTGTTTTTT
>TRBV19|-|-|TRBJ1-3|15
CASSWDNFLGNTIYF
TGTGCCAGTAGCTGGGACAATTTCCTTGGAAACACCATATATTTT
>TRBV9|once|TRBD1|TRBJ2-7|15
CASSPGGQGAGEQYF
TGTGCCAGCAGCCCAGGCGGTCAGGGGGCAGGTGAGCAGTACTTC
>TRBV4-1|-|TRBD1|TRBJ1-6|15
CASSQSTGRVSPLHF
TGCGCCAGCAGCCAATCGACAGGGCGAGTTTCACCCCTCCACTTT
>TRBV10-1|once|-|TRBJ2-1|14
CASSDPGMDNEQFF
TGCGCCAGCAGTGACCCCGGGATGGACAATGAGCAGTTCTTC
>TRBV15|-|TRBD1|TRBJ2-7|16
CATSRGVDRGHNEQYF
TGTGCCACCAGCAGAGGGGTAGACAGGGGGCACAACGAGCAGTACTTC
>TRBV7-9|few|-|TRBJ2-2|13
CASRVQSVGELFF
TGTGCCAGCAGGGTGCAATCGGTCGGGGAGCTGTTTTTT
>TRBV6-1|-|-|TRBJ2-5|15
CASSPQGVGGETQYF
TGTGCCAGCAGTCCCCAGGGGGTAGGGGGGGAGACCCAGTACTTC
>TRBV10-1|once|-|TRBJ2-3|15
CASSELPSSTDTQYF
TGCGCCAGCAGTGAGCTCCCTAGTAGCACAGATACGCAGTATTTT
>TRBV27|few|TRBD2|TRBJ2-3|19
CASSFQREALDRNMDTQYF
TGTGCCAGCAGTTTCCAGCGGGAGGCCCTTGACCGTAATATGGATACGCAGTATTTT
>TRBV5-1|-|TRBD2|TRBJ2-1|15
CASSASGRAGDEQFF
TGCGCCAGCAGTGCTAGCGGGAGGGCCGGGGATGAGCAGTTCTTC
>TRBV28|-|-|TRBJ2-7|12
CASNGGIHEQYF
TGTGCCAGCAACGGGGGAATCCACGAGCAGTACTTC
>TRBV27|-|TRBD2|TRBJ2-1|19
CASSQHTRGLAGTYNEQFF
TGTGCCAGCAGTCAACACACCCGGGGGCTAGCGGGTACCTACAATGAGCAGTTCTTC
>TRBV6-6|-|TRBD1|TRBJ2-4|13
CASSYPTGGSQYF
TGTGCCAGCAGTTACCCAACAGGGGGCTCTCAGTACTTC
>TRBV28|-|-|TRBJ2-7|16
CASSVAIRGWWVEQYF
TGTGCCAGCAGCGTTGCAATTCGGGGGTGGTGGGTTGAGCAGTACTTC
>TRBV7-6|-|-|TRBJ2-7|14
CASSLARWAGEQYF
TGTGCCAGCAGCTTAGCAAGGTGGGCAGGCGAGCAGTACTTC
>TRBV6-5|-|-|TRBJ2-2|16
CASSSLRGAYTGELFF
TGTGCCAGCAGTTCCTTACGGGGGGCGTACACCGGGGAGCTGTTTTTT
>TRBV18|-|-|TRBJ1-1|15
CASSPAGHYTEEAFF
TGTGCCAGCTCACCAGCAGGGCATTACACTGAGGAAGCTTTCTTT
>TRBV5-6|-|TRBD1|TRBJ1-1|16
CASSLLGRGRNTEAFF
TGTGCCAGCAGCTTGTTAGGTAGGGGGCGGAACACTGAAGCTTTCTTT
>TRBV27|-|TRBD1|TRBJ2-5|15
CASSFGTGARETQYF
TGTGCCAGCAGTTTCGGGACAGGGGCACGCGAGACCCAGTACTTC